The 25 T cell receptor beta chains presented below share a single source sample, sequenced in a study of early stage breast cancer tumors. Sequencing was performed with immunoSEQ multiplex PCR; in TCRdb, only in-frame clones are kept and a portion is missing. This table holds 1,500 to 2,000 clones, about four fifths found once. What was sequenced was normal breast tissue next to the tumor. These receptors all come from a person aged 65-85 years with breast cancer.

V gene TRBV4-2 combines with J gene TRBJ1-4; D call uncertain. The CDR3 is 16 residues long. V gave up 4 bases and J gave up 3 bases, with 15 bases separating them. Per germline, CDR1 LGHNA and CDR2 YNFKEQ. Written as DNA, the CDR3 is TGTGCCAGCAGCCCACATCCCAGCACAGCTAATGAAAAACTGTTTTTT. Its translation: CASSPHPSTANEKLFF.

The rearrangement joins TRBV27 to TRBJ2-1; tentatively, D is TRBD1 (7 bases). Trimming took 2 bases from V and 3 from J, leaving 8 bases between them. Germline lookup yields CDR1 MNHEY and CDR2 SMNVEV (reference sequence). This CDR3 region has 14 residues. The CDR3 sequence: CASSLQGGYNEQFF. The CDR3 DNA reads TGTGCCAGCAGTTTACAGGGGGGCTACAATGAGCAGTTCTTC.

The chain couples TRBV6-6 to TRBJ2-3, with TRBD1 identical over 8 bases. Germline V CDR1 and CDR2: MNHNY, SVGAGI (reference sequence). This CDR3 has 16 residues. The ends lost 0 bases at V and 7 bases at J; junction bases unmatched: 9. The CDR3 coding sequence is TGTGCCAGCAGTTACTCGGGGACAGGTGGGCAGAATACGCAGTATTTT. This codes for CASSYSGTGGQNTQYF.

This clone has a handful of counts. The chain couples TRBV7-7 to TRBJ1-1; D gene uncertain. The V gene's germline CDR1 is SSHAT and CDR2 FNYEAQ (reference sequence). The CDR3 spans 13 residues. Trimming took 5 bases from V and 1 from J, leaving 8 bases between them. Written as DNA, the CDR3 is TGTGCCAGCAGCCCTCAGGAGAACACTGAAGCTTTCTTT. Translated, it gives CASSPQENTEAFF. Together with reference TRBV7-7 and TRBJ1-1, the CDR3 gives the full variable domain: GAGVSQSPRYKVTKRGQDVTLRCDPISSHATLYWYQQALGQGPEFLTYFNYEAQPDKSGLPSDRFSAERPEGSISTLTIQRTEQRDSAMYRCASSPQENTEAFFGQGTRLTVV.

The chain carries TRBV7-8 and TRBJ1-4; D is undetermined. CDR1 and CDR2 (germline): SGHVS, FQNEAQ. V dropped 5 bases and J dropped 7 bases, with 14 bases sitting between them. The CDR3 sequence is 14 residues long. CDR3 DNA sequence: TGTGCCAGCAGCCTACGGACTAGCGGTGAAAAACTGTTTTTT. This codes for CASSLRTSGEKLFF.

This chain joins TRBV28 and TRBJ2-6; the match to TRBD1 covers 12 bases. J was trimmed by 1 base and V by 6 bases; bases with no gene match: 16. This CDR3 is 21 amino acids long. Germline CDR1 MDHEN, CDR2 SYDVKM. The CDR3 coding sequence is TGTGCCAGCAGAGACTACCCACCCCGGGACAGGGGGCGTTCTGGGGCCAACGTCCTGACTTTC. Amino acid sequence: CASRDYPPRDRGRSGANVLTF.

The chain links TRBV4-3 to TRBJ2-3, with 10 nucleotides matching TRBD2. J gave up 6 bases and V 2 bases, and 5 bases lay outside the gene matches. The CDR3 totals 15 residues. Germline CDR1 LGHNA, CDR2 YSLEER. CDR3 protein: CASSQRTSGADTQYF. The CDR3 DNA reads as TGCGCCAGCAGCCAAAGGACTAGCGGCGCGGATACGCAGTATTTT.

The chain links TRBV5-4 to TRBJ2-5, with D perhaps matching TRBD2 (5 bases). V was trimmed by 0 bases and J by 5 bases, leaving 8 bases between them. The CDR3 spans 13 residues. Per germline, CDR1 SGHNT and CDR2 YYREEE (reference sequence). DNA for the CDR3: TGTGCCAGCAGCTTGGTGGGAGCGGAGACCCAGTACTTC. Its translation: CASSLVGAETQYF.

In this sample, this clone turned up once. The chain couples TRBV6-6 to TRBJ2-3; a possible D gene is TRBD1 (6 bases). V shed 6 bases and J shed 2 bases, with 18 bases lying between them. From germline, CDR1 is MNHNY and CDR2 SVGAGI (reference sequence). There are 16 residues in the CDR3. CDR3 DNA: TGTGCCAGCAGCAGTGGACAGAGCCAAACCACAGATACGCAGTATTTT. As protein: CASSSGQSQTTDTQYF.

V is TRBV7-8 and J is TRBJ2-1; 14 positions agree with TRBD2. V lost 4 bases to trimming and J lost 9 bases; unmatched junction nucleotides: 11. This CDR3 has 17 amino acids. Germline-derived CDR1 and CDR2 are SGHVS and FQNEAQ. The CDR3, as DNA: TGTGCCAGCAGCTACAGCGGGGGGACTAGCGGGGGAGGTGAGCAGTTCTTC. Translating it yields CASSYSGGTSGGGEQFF.

The genes are TRBV2 and TRBJ1-4; the match to TRBD1 covers 7 bases. The CDR3 has 12 residues. The junction had 4 bases not matched to a gene; V was cut back by 7 bases and J by 8 bases. Germline V gene sequence: CDR1 SNHLY, CDR2 FYNNEI. This CDR3 is CASTGQEEKLFF. CDR3 nucleotides: TGTGCCAGCACAGGACAGGAAGAAAAACTGTTTTTT.

The gene calls are TRBV5-1 and TRBJ2-7, with D tentatively TRBD2 (6 bases). With 0 bases removed from V and 2 bases from J, the gap between germline ends came to 12 bases. This CDR3 spans 15 amino acids. CDR1 and CDR2 from the germline V gene are SGHRS and YFSETQ. CDR3 amino acids: CASSLGQGLTYEQYF. The CDR3 DNA reads as TGCGCCAGCAGCTTGGGGCAGGGACTCACCTACGAGCAGTACTTC.

The chain carries TRBV4-2 and TRBJ2-2; 12 bases fit TRBD2. This CDR3 is built from 17 residues. Germline lookup yields CDR1 LGHNA and CDR2 YNFKEQ. V lost 5 bases and J lost 5; bases outside the gene matches: 9. In DNA, the CDR3 is TGTGCCAGCAGCGAAGGGGGACTAGCGGGTTTAACCGGGGAGCTGTTTTTT. It encodes CASSEGGLAGLTGELFF.

V is TRBV6-4 and J is TRBJ2-2, with a tentative D call TRBD2 (5 bases). The ends were cut back, 6 bases at V and 1 base at J, with 6 bases in the middle. Germline lookup yields CDR1 MRHNA and CDR2 SNTAGT. The CDR3 consists of 13 residues. The CDR3 loop reads CASSRGNTGELFF. In DNA form, the CDR3 reads TGTGCCAGCAGCCGGGGGAACACCGGGGAGCTGTTTTTT.

As to this clone: A junction boundary mismatches the germline segment, possibly from a read error. CDR3 protein: CASSSWGGPLPHF. In DNA form, the CDR3 reads TGTGCCAGCAGCTCTTGGGGGGGTCCCCTTCCTCACTTC. The chain joins TRBV7-2 to TRBJ2-5, with TRBD2 identical over 7 bases. Germline CDR1 reads SGHTA; CDR2 reads FQGNSA. CDR3 length: 13 residues.

The chain links TRBV28 to TRBJ2-2, with 8 positions matching TRBD1. CDR3 length equals 15 residues. The V gene's germline CDR1 is MDHEN and CDR2 SYDVKM. The V and J ends lost 4 bases and 4 bases, in that order; junction bases with no gene match: 5. The CDR3 is CASSSQGAVTGELFF. CDR3 sequence (DNA): TGTGCCAGCAGTTCTCAGGGGGCCGTCACCGGGGAGCTGTTTTTT. The variable domain in full, completed from reference TRBV28 and TRBJ2-2, reads DVKVTQSSRYLVKRTGEKVFLECVQDMDHENMFWYRQDPGLGLRLIYFSYDVKMKEKGDIPEGYSVSREKKERFSLILESASTNQTSMYLCASSSQGAVTGELFFGEGSRLTVL.

V is TRBV2 and J is TRBJ2-1, with 9 bases that match TRBD1. The CDR3 length is 14 residues. The V and J ends lost 6 bases and 2 bases, in that order; junction bases with no gene match: 2. Germline lookup yields CDR1 SNHLY and CDR2 FYNNEI. The CDR3 DNA sequence: TGTGCCAGCAGGGGACAGGGAACCTACAATGAGCAGTTCTTC. It yields the protein CASRGQGTYNEQFF.

The chain couples TRBV2 to TRBJ2-1, with D tentatively TRBD1 (5 bases). The CDR3 totals 15 residues. Trimming took 1 base from V and 10 from J, leaving 17 bases between them. Germline CDR1 and CDR2: SNHLY and FYNNEI. The CDR3, as DNA: TGTGCCAGCAGTGAAGGGGGCCAAGGTTGGGTAGAGCAGTTCTTC. This codes for CASSEGGQGWVEQFF.

V gene TRBV19 combines with J gene TRBJ2-5; 9 positions agree with TRBD1. This CDR3 has 13 residues. V lost 5 bases, J lost 9 bases, and 7 bases stayed unmatched. Germline-derived CDR1 and CDR2 are LNHDA and SQIVND (reference sequence). This CDR3 reads CASSPGQGTPQYF. For the CDR3, the DNA is TGTGCCAGTAGTCCGGGACAGGGTACTCCCCAGTACTTC.

The chain combines TRBV5-5 with TRBJ1-5; TRBD1 is a possible D gene (6 bases). Trimming cost V 0 bases and J 9 bases, with 16 bases left between them. Per germline, CDR1 SGHKS and CDR2 YYEKEE (reference sequence). The CDR3 runs to 15 residues. CDR3 sequence: CASSLGQGPLGPQHF. As DNA, the CDR3 is TGTGCCAGCAGCTTGGGCCAGGGGCCCTTGGGGCCCCAGCATTTT.

Only one count was recorded for this clone. The rearrangement joins TRBV7-2 to TRBJ1-2; 7 positions agree with TRBD1. V dropped 1 base and J dropped 7; count of bases not matched to a gene: 12. Germline V gene sequence: CDR1 SGHTA, CDR2 FQGNSA. CDR3 size: 16 residues. The CDR3 sequence: CASSLGQGQFQGGYTF. The CDR3 bases are TGTGCCAGCAGCTTAGGGCAGGGACAGTTTCAGGGTGGCTACACCTTC.

The chain links TRBV5-6 to TRBJ1-2; the D gene is possibly TRBD1 (6 bases). This CDR3 comprises 13 residues. The germline V and J ends were trimmed by 4 bases and 8 bases, with 15 bases remaining between them. The germline V gene has CDR1 SGHDT and CDR2 YYEEEE. The CDR3 loop reads CASSRRQVGGYTF. CDR3 in DNA: TGTGCCAGCAGCAGGCGACAGGTGGGAGGCTACACCTTC. Full variable domain (outside the CDR3, taken from reference TRBV5-6 and TRBJ1-2): DAGVTQSPTHLIKTRGQQVTLRCSPKSGHDTVSWYQQALGQGPQFIFQYYEEEERQRGNFPDRFSGHQFPNYSSELNVNALLLGDSALYLCASSRRQVGGYTFGSGTRLTVV.

The J gene is TRBJ2-5, the V gene TRBV13; TRBD1 might be the D (6 bases). Germline CDR1 PRHDT, CDR2 FYEKMQ (reference sequence). This CDR3 is 14 amino acids long. V was shortened by 4 bases and J by 1 base, with 10 bases between the two germline ends. CDR3 DNA sequence: TGTGCCAGCAGCTCGCAGGGGACCCAAGAGACCCAGTACTTC. It is translated as CASSSQGTQETQYF.

V gene TRBV7-9 combines with J gene TRBJ2-4; 11 bases are shared with TRBD1. The length of the CDR3 is 17 residues. Germline V gene lookup returns CDR1 SEHNR and CDR2 FQNEAQ (reference sequence). V gave up 5 bases and J gave up 4 bases; unmatched junction bases: 10. The CDR3 nucleotides read TGTGCCAGCAGCCCGACGATAGGACAGGGGGCAAAAAACATTCAGTACTTC. Its translation is CASSPTIGQGAKNIQYF.

A few counts support this clone. The chain couples TRBV7-9 to TRBJ1-2, with unresolved D. This CDR3 is 12 amino acids long. Trimming left V 4 bases short and J 4 bases short, with 7 bases between. In germline, CDR1 is SEHNR, CDR2 FQNEAQ (reference sequence). In DNA, the CDR3 is TGTGCCAGCAGCTCCCAAGCCTATGGCTACACCTTC. This sequence encodes CASSSQAYGYTF.